The 20 T cell receptor beta chains listed next were all sequenced from one sample in a study of identifying expanded T cells in peripheral blood (dated by TCRdb to the late 2010s). Library preparation used the immunoSEQ multiplex PCR assay. TCRdb provides this immuneACCESS table in a form limited to in-frame rearrangements. Some clones are lacking; in checked studies, under half of them reflect an unresolved V gene, and why the rest are absent is not known. Present in this sample are 120,000 or so clones, approximately 84% of which were seen just once. Jointly, the top ten make up more than 2.5% of the sample. Sequencing was performed on blood. The receptor set was obtained from a person aged 18-70 years in good health.

This sequence joins TRBV9 and TRBJ1-6; maybe TRBD1 (5 bases). Trimming pared 4 bases from V and 5 bases from J, leaving 10 bases between. Germline values: CDR1 SGDLS, CDR2 YYNGEE. The CDR3 length is 14 residues. CDR3 sequence reads: CASSPGGDNSPLHF. In DNA form, the CDR3 reads TGTGCCAGCAGCCCCGGGGGAGATAATTCACCCCTCCACTTT.

The chain uses TRBV20-1 and TRBJ2-5; D uncertain. The V gene's germline CDR1 is DFQATT and CDR2 SNEGSKA (reference sequence). The CDR3 consists of 11 residues. Trimming shortened V by 0 bases and J by 5 bases, and 4 bases separated the two germline ends. The CDR3 loop is CSAREPETQYF. The CDR3 bases are TGCAGTGCTAGAGAACCGGAGACCCAGTACTTC.

The chain carries TRBV7-2 and TRBJ1-2; a possible D gene is TRBD1 (6 bases). The V end was cut by 7 bases, the J end by 4 bases, with 25 bases between. The CDR3 is made up of 17 amino acids. Germline V gene lookup returns CDR1 SGHTA and CDR2 FQGNSA. The CDR3 spells CASKSPGQRAGSYGYTF. The CDR3, as DNA: TGTGCCAGCAAATCCCCAGGACAGAGGGCGGGTAGCTATGGCTACACCTTC.

The rearrangement joins TRBV2 to TRBJ2-1, with D possibly TRBD1 on 5 matching bases. The CDR3 is made up of 11 amino acids. Deletions cut 8 bases from V and 5 bases from J, with 7 bases between. Germline CDR1 and CDR2: SNHLY and FYNNEI. The CDR3 DNA reads as TGTGCCAGCTCCAGGGACAATGAGCAGTTCTTC. Protein product: CASSRDNEQFF.

The chain carries TRBV6-1 and TRBJ1-4, with D possibly being TRBD1 (6 bases). Germline V gene sequence: CDR1 MNHNS, CDR2 SASEGT. V was clipped by 2 bases and J by 7 bases, with 8 bases between them. The CDR3 length is 13 residues. The CDR3 region has the DNA TGTGCCAGCAGTGAAAGGGGGGTTGAAAAACTGTTTTTT. Translated, it gives CASSERGVEKLFF.

The chain couples TRBV11-2 to TRBJ2-7, with TRBD1 as a possible D gene (7 bases). The CDR3 totals 17 residues. The germline CDR1 and CDR2 sequences are SGHAT and FQNNGV. V lost 4 bases, J lost 1 base, and 20 bases lay in between. The CDR3 region is CASSSLKGAGRSYEQYF. CDR3 in DNA: TGTGCCAGCAGCTCCCTCAAGGGGGCGGGACGTTCCTACGAGCAGTACTTC.

The chain carries TRBV6-5 and TRBJ2-7, with D tentatively TRBD2 (6 bases). Germline V gene sequence: CDR1 MNHEY, CDR2 SVGAGI. The ends were cut back, 8 bases at V and 6 bases at J, with 20 bases in the middle. The CDR3 covers 14 residues. In DNA form, the CDR3 reads TGTGCCAGCCGGTCGGGTGGGTTAGCGGCCGAGCAGTACTTC. Its translation is CASRSGGLAAEQYF.

Concerning this clone itself: An end of the junction does not agree with germline; a read error may underlie this. The chain has TRBV5-4 and TRBJ2-3; D call uncertain. The CDR3 contains 16 residues. Germline V gene lookup returns CDR1 SGHNT and CDR2 YYREEE (reference sequence). The CDR3 nucleotides are TGCGCCAGCAGCCAAGATTTCGGCAGCGACACAGATACGCAGTATTTT. It encodes CASSQDFGSDTDTQYF.

Worth noting for this clone: One end of the junction is discordant with germline, which a read error may explain. The chain employs TRBV19 and TRBJ2-7; D perhaps matches TRBD1 (6 bases). The CDR3 extends over 15 amino acids. Germline assignment: CDR1 LNHDA and CDR2 SQIVND (reference sequence). CDR3 nucleotide sequence: TGTGCCAGCAGTAGTATACTATCACAGGGCGCCGAGCAGTACTTC. It specifies CASSSILSQGAEQYF.

This clone was counted only a few times. The chain is built from TRBV6-5 and TRBJ1-2; D is perhaps TRBD1 (6 bases). Germline V lookup: CDR1 MNHEY, CDR2 SVGAGI. The CDR3 length is 14 residues. V dropped 1 base and J dropped 5 bases, with 11 bases sitting between them. The CDR3 region has the DNA TGTGCCAGCAGTTACTTAGGGACACAGTATGGCTACACCTTC. Residues: CASSYLGTQYGYTF.

The chain combines TRBV6-5 with TRBJ1-1; maybe TRBD1 (5 bases). CDR1 and CDR2 (germline): MNHEY, SVGAGI. The V gene lost 7 bases and the J gene lost 5 bases, with 20 bases spanning the gap. This CDR3 is 15 amino acids long. CDR3 bases: TGTGCCAGCACCCGGGGCGCCAGGGCTGGTACTGAAGCTTTCTTT. Amino acid sequence: CASTRGARAGTEAFF.

This clone was found once. V gene TRBV4-3 combines with J gene TRBJ1-3; no clear D. The germline V gene encodes CDR1 LGHNA and CDR2 YSLEER. The V end lost 0 bases, the J end lost 4 bases, and 19 bases lay between the germline ends. The CDR3 totals 18 residues. DNA for the CDR3: TGCGCCAGCAGCCAAGATTGGGCAGCCCGAATGGGCGGAAACACCATATATTTT. Protein sequence: CASSQDWAARMGGNTIYF.

The chain couples TRBV6-1 to TRBJ1-2, with TRBD1 matching over 7 bases. In germline, CDR1 is MNHNS, CDR2 SASEGT. The trim removed 1 base at V and 2 bases at J, leaving 1 base unmatched. The CDR3 consists of 14 residues. Written as DNA, the CDR3 is TGTGCCAGCAGTGAAGTAGGGGGCAACTATGGCTACACCTTC. Its translation is CASSEVGGNYGYTF.

J is TRBJ1-1 and V is TRBV4-3; unclear D gene. The CDR3 sequence is 18 residues long. CDR1 LGHNA and CDR2 YSLEER come from the germline V gene. Trimming stripped 0 bases from V and 2 bases from J, with 19 bases between. This CDR3 is CASSQDLRTRALNTEAFF. The CDR3 DNA is TGCGCCAGCAGCCAAGATCTAAGAACCCGGGCCCTCAACACTGAAGCTTTCTTT.

This clone was seen only once. The J gene is TRBJ1-5, the V gene TRBV14; D gene unclear. CDR1 is SGHDN and CDR2 is FVKESK in the germline V gene. The CDR3 is 18 residues long. Trimming took 3 bases from V and 5 from J, leaving 23 bases between them. The CDR3 coding sequence is TGTGCCAGCAGCCACGACGGAAGGACGGAGCGCCCCCATCAGCCCCAGCATTTT. Translating gives CASSHDGRTERPHQPQHF.

In this sample, this clone turned up once. CDR3 sequence: CASSLGRATNEQFF. The CDR3 nucleotides are TGTGCCAGCAGCTTAGGGAGGGCCACGAATGAGCAGTTCTTC. This chain joins TRBV11-1 and TRBJ2-1, with D maybe TRBD2 (6 bases). This CDR3 spans 14 amino acids. Germline values: CDR1 SGHAT, CDR2 FQDESV (reference sequence). V dropped 1 base and J dropped 7 bases, with 11 bases sitting between them.

The chain couples TRBV9 to TRBJ2-1; TRBD2 aligns across 11 bases. The CDR3 is 15 residues long. The J segment lost 9 bases and the V segment lost 3 bases, leaving 8 bases of the junction unmatched. The germline V gene has CDR1 SGDLS and CDR2 YYNGEE. The CDR3 DNA reads as TGTGCCAGCAGCGCAACTAGCGGGGGACTGGTTGAGCAGTTCTTC. Residues: CASSATSGGLVEQFF.

The chain employs TRBV28 and TRBJ1-6, with TRBD1 identical over 10 bases. Losses at the gene ends were 4 bases for V and 6 bases for J; bases not matched to a gene: 12. CDR1 and CDR2 (germline): MDHEN, SYDVKM. This CDR3 has 18 amino acids. The CDR3, as DNA: TGTGCCAGCAGTTCGCTGACAGGGGGCATGCGGGGTAATTCACCCCTCCACTTT. It codes for CASSSLTGGMRGNSPLHF.

The genes are TRBV6-5 and TRBJ1-1, with D unclear. This CDR3 spans 14 amino acids. With 4 bases removed from V and 4 bases from J, the gap between germline ends came to 13 bases. Germline CDR1 and CDR2: MNHEY and SVGAGI. This chain's CDR3 is CASSSVPGSTEAFF. CDR3 bases: TGTGCCAGCAGTTCCGTCCCTGGGAGCACTGAAGCTTTCTTT.

Here the CDR3 reads CASRGRGRETQYF. CDR3 nucleotides: TGTGCCAGTAGGGGCAGGGGACGAGAGACCCAGTACTTC. This chain uses TRBV19 with TRBJ2-5; possibly TRBD1 for D (6 bases). Trimming cost V 6 bases and J 4 bases, with 12 bases left between them. Germline V gene data show CDR1 as LNHDA and CDR2 as SQIVND (reference sequence). The CDR3 is 13 residues long.